One and the same sample provided the 15 T cell receptor beta chains below, sequenced in a study of Graves' ophthalmopathy and Graves' hyperthyroidism. The sequenced template was RNA, covering the TCR beta CDR3 region. The library came from an HTBI-primed first-round RT-PCR and a second-round multiplex PCR. One entry per CDR3 protein, called by TCRdb with MiXCR from the multiplex PCR reads. The sample has fewer than 250,000 distinct CDR3 sequences, roughly 29% seen once. The sequencing sample was made of peripheral blood. These receptors were obtained from a man in his fifties with Graves' ophthalmopathy.

This clonotype was recorded many times. The rearrangement uses TRBV7-8 and TRBJ2-7; TRBD2 matches 14 bases. V lost 5 bases and J lost 7; bases outside the gene matches: 7. CDR1 SGHVS and CDR2 FQNEAQ come from the germline V gene. There are 15 residues in the CDR3. This CDR3 reads CASSIAGTSGGEQYF. The CDR3 DNA reads as TGTGCCAGCAGCATCGCCGGGACTAGCGGGGGTGAGCAGTACTTC.

This clonotype has only a few counts. This rearrangement joins TRBV7-2 to TRBJ2-7; TRBD2 aligns across 7 bases. This CDR3 comprises 15 residues. V was clipped by 1 base and J by 7 bases; unmatched bases: 10. Germline lookup yields CDR1 SGHTA and CDR2 FQGNSA. In nucleotides, the CDR3 is TGTGCCAGCAGCTTAGGAGCGGGACTACAGTGGGAGCAGTACTTC. Translating it yields CASSLGAGLQWEQYF.

The rearrangement links TRBV11-1 to TRBJ1-6; D is undetermined. Germline CDR1 SGHAT, CDR2 FQDESV (reference sequence). The CDR3 totals 14 residues. V lost 5 bases and J lost 5, with 10 bases in between. The chain's CDR3 is CASSNSGHNSPLHF. CDR3 coding DNA: TGTGCCAGCAGCAACTCCGGTCATAATTCACCCCTCCACTTT.

The chain carries TRBV7-2 and TRBJ1-1; TRBD1 is a possible D gene (5 bases). The CDR3 runs 15 residues. Trimming took off 5 bases at V and 12 bases at J, with 25 bases between the two ends. In germline, CDR1 is SGHTA, CDR2 FQGNSA. CDR3 loop: CASSLWDTGTDETFF. The CDR3 DNA sequence: TGTGCCAGCAGCCTATGGGATACCGGGACGGACGAGACTTTCTTT.

This clonotype was seen repeatedly, ten times or more. The chain is built from TRBV20-1 and TRBJ1-1; no clear D. The CDR3 has 15 amino acids. CDR1 and CDR2 from the germline V gene are DFQATT and SNEGSKA (reference sequence). Trimming pared 6 bases from V and 4 bases from J, leaving 21 bases between. Written as DNA, the CDR3 is TGCAGTGCCCCGGGAGCGGCCGGGTGGGGCACTGAAGCTTTCTTT. Translated: CSAPGAAGWGTEAFF.

This clonotype was found many times. V is TRBV28 and J is TRBJ1-1; D gene ambiguous. This CDR3 spans 15 amino acids. Looked up from germline, CDR1 is MDHEN and CDR2 is SYDVKM. Trimming stripped 8 bases from V and 0 bases from J, with 16 bases between. CDR3 protein: CASDPLTEMNTEAFF. The CDR3 DNA follows: TGTGCCAGCGACCCCTTAACAGAGATGAACACTGAAGCTTTCTTT.

This clonotype was observed at least ten times. J is TRBJ2-7 and V is TRBV4-3; tentative D call: TRBD2 (6 bases). CDR1 and CDR2 from the germline V gene are LGHNA and YSLEER. Trimming shortened V by 1 base and J by 4 bases, and 14 bases separated the two germline ends. The length of the CDR3 is 15 residues. The CDR3 DNA follows: TGCGCCAGCAGCCAAGTATTCAGGGCGGGGTACGAGCAGTACTTC. Its protein is CASSQVFRAGYEQYF.

This clonotype was detected ten times or more. The germline gene is not matched at one end of the junction; a read error may be the cause. The V call is TRBV2, the J call TRBJ2-2; D perhaps matches TRBD1 (6 bases). CDR3 length equals 14 residues. Germline CDR1 is SNHLY and CDR2 is FYNNEI. The CDR3 here is CASTSLRDTGELFF. CDR3 DNA sequence: TGTGCCAGCACCTCCTTGAGGGACACCGGGGAGCTGTTCTTT.

This clonotype was recorded many times. V and J are TRBV28 and TRBJ1-5, with TRBD1 matching over 8 bases. The CDR3 is 15 residues long. The trim removed 3 bases at V and 2 bases at J, leaving 3 bases unmatched. The germline V gene encodes CDR1 MDHEN and CDR2 SYDVKM. DNA of the CDR3: TGTGCCAGCAGTTTCGAGACAGGGGGCAATCAGCCCCAGCATTTT. Amino acid sequence: CASSFETGGNQPQHF.

In its sample, this clonotype was seen many times. The chain couples TRBV6-1 to TRBJ1-1; 7 bases map to TRBD1. The CDR3 extends over 13 amino acids. Germline values: CDR1 MNHNS, CDR2 SASEGT. V lost 8 bases, J lost 7 bases, and 10 bases stayed unmatched. CDR3 DNA: TGTGCCAGCTCTAGGGGGCAGGGGGATGAAGCTTTCTTT. Residues: CASSRGQGDEAFF.

The chain combines TRBV12-5 with TRBJ2-2; no clear D. This CDR3 spans 17 amino acids. V gave up 0 bases and J gave up 0 bases, with 11 bases separating them. CDR1 LGHNT and CDR2 FRNRAP come from the germline V gene. CDR3 nucleotides: TGTGCTAGTGGTTTGGTGGGTAGTCCCGCGAACACCGGGGAGCTGTTTTTT. This sequence encodes CASGLVGSPANTGELFF. The variable domain in full, completed from reference TRBV12-5 and TRBJ2-2, reads DARVTQTPRHKVTEMGQEVTMRCQPILGHNTVFWYRQTMMQGLELLAYFRNRAPLDDSGMPKDRFSAEMPDATLATLKIQPSEPRDSAVYFCASGLVGSPANTGELFFGEGSRLTVL.

This clonotype was seen ten or more times. This chain connects TRBV12-3 or TRBV12-4 to TRBJ2-7, with 12 bases aligning to TRBD2. The junction had 11 bases not matched to a gene; V was cut back by 3 bases and J by 2 bases. The CDR3 length is 18 residues. In DNA form, the CDR3 reads TGTGCCAGCAGTTTCAAGACTAGCGGGAGAGAGGGGGCCTACGAGCAGTACTTC. Translation gives CASSFKTSGREGAYEQYF.

This clonotype occurred many times. CDR3 amino acids: CSVRRISAYEQYF. The CDR3 DNA reads TGCAGCGTTAGACGAATTAGTGCCTACGAGCAGTACTTC. V and J are TRBV29-1 and TRBJ2-7; D unclear. Germline V gives CDR1 SQVTM, CDR2 ANQGSEA. V lost 5 bases, J lost 2 bases, and 13 bases lay in between. The CDR3 has 13 residues.

This clonotype was found many times. Without the conserved terminal phenylalanine or tryptophan, this CDR3 likely stems from a read error. Because the CDR3's place on the DNA is in doubt, the DNA is left out and the CDR3 is given as listed by TCRdb. The chain employs TRBV19 and TRBJ2-4; the table's D call of TRBD1 was not tested on the DNA. Germline V CDR1 and CDR2: LNHDA, SQIVND (reference sequence). The CDR3 spans 8 amino acids, including both terminal residues. The CDR3 loop is CATIVPWV.

This chain connects TRBV6-2 or TRBV6-3 to TRBJ1-1; TRBD1 matches at 9 bases. The CDR3 runs to 14 residues. The V segment lost 5 bases and the J segment 5 bases; nucleotides outside the gene matches: 6. From germline, CDR1 is MNHEY and CDR2 SVGEGT. The CDR3 here is CASSTGTGRTEAFF. Here the CDR3 DNA reads TGTGCCAGCAGTACCGGGACAGGGCGGACTGAAGCTTTCTTT.